What follows is one TCR beta chain and its context. V lost 5 bases, J lost 4 bases, and 9 bases stayed unmatched. Germline V lookup: CDR1 MNHNS, CDR2 SASEGT. The CDR3 runs to 15 residues. This specimen belongs to a study of shared clonotypes between healthy human individuals. The table came from immunoSEQ multiplex PCR; TCRdb's copy has only in-frame clones and leaves some out. This sample has 500,000 or so clones; roughly 95% occur once, and the top ten carry 0.05% to 0.08%. The sequence derives from a woman in her 30s in good health. Material: naive CD4+ T cells sorted from blood. Stated subset: CD45RA+ positively selected. This rearrangement joins TRBV6-1 to TRBJ1-2; 8 bases line up with TRBD1. CDR3 nucleotide sequence: TGTGCCAGCAGTCTACCACAGGGGGTCGGCTATGGCTACACCTTC. This translates into CASSLPQGVGYGYTF.